A selection of T cell receptor beta chains follows, all from one sample in a study of breast tumors, draining lymph nodes, adjacent tissues. TCRdb fed the multiplex PCR reads into MiXCR, producing one record per CDR3 protein. The profile shows 180,000 or so distinct CDR3 sequences, approximately 33% of them singletons. The sequencing sample was made of axillary lymph node tissue. These receptors were taken from a female donor with breast cancer. Some clones in this sample may be carry-over from other donors' samples. Both conserved end residues are part of each CDR3. The D gene is left open where the match is weak. Expanded clones get a size class; other rows say once, few or many, or leave the size out.

size	J	V	D	CDR3	DNA
many	TRBJ2-5	TRBV7-6	.	CASSLGGTRDQYF	TGTGCCAGCAGCTTAGGAGGGACACGGGATCAGTACTTC
.	TRBJ1-1	TRBV7-9	.	CASSPDAVDTEAFF	TGTGCCAGCAGCCCAGACGCGGTTGACACTGAAGCTTTCTTT
many	TRBJ2-5	TRBV15	TRBD2	CATSRDRGGGQTQYF	TGTGCCACCAGCAGAGATCGGGGCGGGGGACAGACCCAGTACTTC
many	TRBJ1-2	TRBV6-5	.	CASLTAGAGYTF	TGTGCCAGCTTAACGGCAGGGGCTGGCTACACCTTC
many	TRBJ1-2	TRBV9	TRBD1	CASSLTGALQPPFPYGYTF	TGTGCCAGCAGCTTGACAGGGGCCCTCCAACCCCCCTTTCCCTATGGCTACACCTTC
many	TRBJ2-7	TRBV7-7	TRBD2	CASSLRGGGEYEQYF	TGTGCTAGCAGCTTAAGGGGCGGGGGAGAATACGAGCAGTACTTC
.	TRBJ2-3	TRBV20-1	.	CSATDRPPTDTQYF	TGCAGTGCTACCGACAGGCCCCCCACAGATACGCAGTATTTT
few	TRBJ1-5	TRBV12-3/TRBV12-4	.	CASRWTSVGSEHF	TGTGCCAGCAGGTGGACCTCCGTAGGCTCCGAGCATTTT
.	TRBJ1-6	TRBV5-4	.	CASSLVGPPTKLHF	TGTGCCAGCAGCTTGGTGGGACCACCGACAAAGCTCCACTTT
many	TRBJ1-6	TRBV2	TRBD1	CASSDRSGGHSPLHF	TGTGCCAGCAGTGACCGATCAGGGGGACATTCACCCCTCCACTTT
many	TRBJ1-4	TRBV5-5	TRBD1	CASRDRTGVNEKLFF	TGTGCCAGCAGGGACCGGACAGGGGTTAATGAAAAACTGTTTTTT
.	TRBJ2-7	TRBV27	TRBD1	CASRFGPDRAGSKEQYF	TGTGCCAGCAGGTTCGGTCCCGACAGGGCAGGGTCGAAAGAGCAGTACTTC
many	TRBJ2-7	TRBV6-1	.	CASSRGSYEQYF	TGTGCCAGCAGCCGGGGCTCCTACGAGCAGTACTTC
.	TRBJ1-4	TRBV15	.	CATSKLRGAPGNEKLFF	TGTGCCACCAGCAAGCTAAGGGGGGCACCGGGAAATGAGAAACTGTTTTTT
many	TRBJ2-7	TRBV6-6	TRBD2	CASSYLEGLAGKDEQYF	TGTGCCAGCAGTTATCTAGAGGGACTAGCGGGAAAGGACGAGCAGTACTTC
few	TRBJ2-4	TRBV30	.	CAWSVGAKNIQYF	TGTGCCTGGAGTGTTGGGGCCAAAAACATTCAGTACTTC
many	TRBJ2-1	TRBV6-5	.	CASSYSAGAPEQFF	TGTGCCAGCAGTTACTCGGCGGGGGCGCCGGAGCAGTTCTTC
many	TRBJ1-6	TRBV28	.	CASSFFVALSSYNSPLHF	TGTGCCAGCAGTTTCTTTGTAGCCTTGAGCTCCTATAATTCACCCCTCCACTTT
many	TRBJ1-2	TRBV6-5	.	CASRRYGQLEGYTF	TGTGCCAGCAGGCGATATGGACAGTTAGAGGGCTACACCTTC
many	TRBJ1-2	TRBV7-2	.	CASSEGFPYGYTF	TGTGCCAGCAGCGAAGGATTTCCCTATGGCTACACCTTC
.	TRBJ2-1	TRBV7-3	.	CASSPLGKGYNEQFF	TGTGCCAGCAGCCCCCTCGGCAAGGGGTACAATGAGCAGTTCTTC
many	TRBJ1-2	TRBV6-5	TRBD1	CASRTGPQVGYGYTF	TGTGCCTCCCGGACAGGTCCGCAGGTCGGCTATGGCTACACCTTC
.	TRBJ2-3	TRBV7-2	TRBD2	CASSTRLARVDTQYF	TGTGCCAGCAGCACGAGACTAGCGAGAGTGGATACGCAGTACTTT
.	TRBJ1-4	TRBV5-4	.	CASSLAGRATNEKLLF	TGTGCCAGTAGCTTGGCCGGGAGAGCAACTAATGAAAAACTGCTTTTT
many	TRBJ1-3	TRBV20-1	.	CSASQGLSGNTIYF	TGCAGTGCTAGCCAAGGCCTTTCTGGAAACACCATATATTTT
many	TRBJ2-5	TRBV30	TRBD2	CALTQGLAVQETQYF	TGTGCCTTAACCCAAGGACTAGCGGTCCAAGAGACCCAGTACTTC
many	TRBJ1-4	TRBV6-6	.	CASSHPTGSEKLFF	TGTGCCAGCAGTCACCCGACGGGCAGTGAAAAACTGTTTTTT
.	TRBJ1-1	TRBV5-1	.	CASRFGQLMNTKAFF	TGCGCCAGCAGATTTGGACAGCTTATGAACACTAAAGCTTTCTTT
many	TRBJ2-3	TRBV6-1	TRBD2	CASREIAGLGGTDTQYF	TGTGCCAGCAGGGAAATAGCGGGGCTGGGGGGCACAGATACGCAGTATTTT
.	TRBJ2-5	TRBV7-3	.	CASSRERGASETQYF	TGTGCCAGCAGCCGCGAACGGGGGGCATCAGAGACCCAGTACTTC
many	TRBJ2-1	TRBV20-1	TRBD2	CSAWAGTSGTNEQFF	TGCAGTGCTTGGGCCGGGACTAGCGGGACCAATGAGCAGTTCTTC
many	TRBJ2-2	TRBV28	TRBD1	CASSLSPLGQGLRTGELFF	TGTGCCAGCAGCCTGTCCCCTCTCGGACAGGGGCTACGCACCGGGGAGCTGTTTTTT
few	TRBJ2-1	TRBV12-3/TRBV12-4	.	CASSFARSGRLFF	TGTGCCAGCAGTTTCGCGCGGTCAGGGAGGCTGTTCTTC
.	TRBJ2-3	TRBV7-2	TRBD2	CASSYLGLAGGGTQYF	TGTGCCAGCAGCTATCTGGGACTAGCGGGAGGCGGTACGCAGTATTTT
.	TRBJ2-3	TRBV19	.	CASSMGQEVTQYF	TGTGCCAGTAGTATGGGTCAGGAGGTAACGCAGTATTTT
few	TRBJ1-1	TRBV5-6	TRBD1	CASSPGQWNTEAFF	TGTGCCAGCAGCCCGGGACAGTGGAACACTGAAGCTTTCTTT
few	TRBJ2-7	TRBV6-2/TRBV6-3	TRBD2	CASERTSGTFYEQYF	TGTGCCAGCGAGCGGACTAGCGGGACATTCTACGAGCAGTACTTC
many	TRBJ1-5	TRBV10-1	.	CASSESRNQPQHF	TGCGCCAGCAGTGAGTCGAGGAATCAGCCCCAGCATTTT
.	TRBJ1-4	TRBV7-2	.	CASSIGGARALLFF	TGTGCCAGCAGCATAGGGGGGGCGAGGGCATTACTGTTTTTT
.	TRBJ1-5	TRBV6-5	.	CASGHRRSAYSNQPQHF	TGTGCCAGCGGTCACAGGAGGTCTGCTTATAGCAATCAGCCCCAGCATTTT
many	TRBJ2-3	TRBV5-1	.	CASSLAGERADTQYF	TGCGCCAGCAGCTTGGCCGGTGAAAGGGCAGATACGCAGTATTTT
.	TRBJ1-6	TRBV2	.	CASIEGIGSPLHF	TGTGCCAGCATTGAGGGGATAGGGTCACCCCTCCACTTT
many	TRBJ2-3	TRBV7-8	.	CASSQIGALSTDTQYF	TGTGCCAGCAGCCAAATCGGGGCACTAAGCACAGATACGCAGTATTTT
many	TRBJ2-7	TRBV7-2	TRBD2	CASSTLAGVGEQYF	TGTGCCAGCAGCACACTAGCGGGAGTTGGCGAGCAGTACTTC
few	TRBJ1-1	TRBV29-1	.	CSVDRNTEAFF	TGCAGCGTTGACAGGAACACTGAAGCTTTCTTT
many	TRBJ2-5	TRBV9	.	CASSLKGETQYF	TGTGCCAGCAGCCTAAAGGGGGAGACCCAGTACTTC
many	TRBJ2-1	TRBV20-1	TRBD2	CSALSGTSYNEQFF	TGCAGCGCCCTAAGCGGGACGTCCTACAATGAGCAGTTCTTC
many	TRBJ2-1	TRBV7-3	.	CASSSGGGAYNEQFF	TGTGCCAGCAGCTCCGGGGGCGGGGCCTACAATGAGCAGTTCTTC
few	TRBJ2-2	TRBV6-2/TRBV6-3	.	CATLRGNTGELFF	TGTGCCACCCTGAGGGGGAACACCGGGGAGCTGTTTTTT